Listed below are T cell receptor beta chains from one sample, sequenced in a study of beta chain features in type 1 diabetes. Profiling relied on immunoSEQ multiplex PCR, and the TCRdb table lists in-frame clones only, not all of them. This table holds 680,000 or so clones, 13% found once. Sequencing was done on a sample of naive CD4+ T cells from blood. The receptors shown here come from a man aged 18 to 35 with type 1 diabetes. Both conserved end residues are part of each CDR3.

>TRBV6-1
CASSESAQSSYEQYF
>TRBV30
CAWRLGGHEQYF
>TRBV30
CAWRAPQDFSGEKLFF
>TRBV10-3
CAISRGNYGYTF
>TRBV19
CASRRGHYNEQFF
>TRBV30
CAWSKLDEQYF
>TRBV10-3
CAISTGPTETQYF
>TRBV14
CASSGLAGGSSYEQYF
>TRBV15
CATSRDRSSDIQYF
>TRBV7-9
CASSPGTGVYEQYF
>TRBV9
CASSQGQATNYGYTF
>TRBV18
CASSPRTGDNSPLHF
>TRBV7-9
CASSPRDSSYNEQFF
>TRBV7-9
CASSFDYEQYF
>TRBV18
CASSPPGQGVLPQHF
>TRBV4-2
CASSQASNDRDPYEQYF
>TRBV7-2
CASSLDFGELMCTF
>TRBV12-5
CASGLARKRGDTDTQYF
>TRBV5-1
CASSLGAGVYEQYF
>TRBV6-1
CGTLFGNSPLHF
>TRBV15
CATSRVQGGYGYTF
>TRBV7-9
CASRLGTGALSGANVLTF
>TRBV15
CATSRDITSTDTQYF
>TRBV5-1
CASTSAGVAETQYF
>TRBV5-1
CASSPSRDLYGYTF
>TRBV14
CASSQTVEAFF
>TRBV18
CASSPGTGPYNEQFF
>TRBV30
CAWSRQGINQPQHF
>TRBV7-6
CASSLASPGLNTEAFF
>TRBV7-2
CASTTANYGYTF
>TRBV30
CAWKQETQYF
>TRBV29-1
CSVGEPDDQPQHF
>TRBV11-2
CASSRSSGNTIYF
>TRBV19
CASSLGIIRGNTEAFF
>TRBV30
CAWSVMRGTGGNEKLFF
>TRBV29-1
CSVSPGFMATEAFF
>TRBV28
CASLAGQQILSSTDTQYF
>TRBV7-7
CASSLSHGANVLTF
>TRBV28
CASSFGTGPGYEQYF
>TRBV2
CASSGGGRTGELFF
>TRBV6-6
CASNPGSSYEQYF
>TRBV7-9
CASSVADETQYF
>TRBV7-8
CASSLTGNTGELFF
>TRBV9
CASSPGGVFQPQHF
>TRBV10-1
CASSEPGFSSYNEQFF
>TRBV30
CAWRVGQYNEQFF
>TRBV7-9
CASSFGGGDFGGYTF
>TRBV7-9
CASSLPGLANEQFF
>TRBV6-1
CASSEGPTANYGYTF
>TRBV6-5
CASSPEWNTEAFF
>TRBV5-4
CASSAKGGAGYGYTF
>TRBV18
CASSPSPTRAGVDSPLHF